This entry features one T cell receptor beta chain sequence. The antigen remains unidentified. The data originate from a study of a mutant IDH1 vaccine in newly diagnosed glioma. In the study overall: Averaging roughly 40 years of age, treated patients were about 60% male and around 38% female.

Assay used: immunoSEQ multiplex PCR; TCRdb lists only in-frame clones, some missing. The sample has roughly 70,000 clones, approximately 84% seen once. Time point meaning: week 11, during vaccination. A 20-mer mutant IDH1 peptide at 300 ug was injected subcutaneously with topical imiquimod. The study enrolled donors with new WHO grade 3 or 4 IDH1-mutant, ATRX-lost astrocytomas. Findings of the study overall: Top-clonotype changes in peripheral T cells seemed unrelated to pseudoprogression.

This CDR3 spans 13 amino acids. Trimming removed 4 bases at V and 3 bases at J, with 10 bases between. In germline, CDR1 is LNHDA, CDR2 SQIVND (reference sequence). The chain uses TRBV19 and TRBJ2-7, with D unresolved. This receptor was identified in a woman between 45 and 60 years old with glioma. This specimen was PBMCs, taken from a glioma patient whose treatment included an IDH1 peptide vaccine. Here the CDR3 DNA reads TGTGCCAGTAGTAGGAGCCGGGTCTACGAGCAGTACTTC. It translates to CASSRSRVYEQYF.